Presented here are 28 T cell receptor beta chains from one specimen sequenced in a study of cytomegalovirus exposure and HLA in healthy donors. Vbeta (60) and Jbeta (13) primers were used in the PCR. Sequencing used immunoSEQ multiplex PCR; TCRdb keeps in-frame clones, though not all of them. This table has around 150,000 clones, roughly 70% appearing once. Specimen: PBMCs. These receptors all stem from a woman in her forties or fifties in good health and CMV-seropositive.

Only a few counts were recorded for this clone. The chain couples TRBV7-9 to TRBJ1-1, with D possibly TRBD1 on 6 matching bases. V lost 2 bases to trimming and J lost 4 bases, with 8 bases between them. Germline lookup yields CDR1 SEHNR and CDR2 FQNEAQ (reference sequence). This CDR3 is 13 amino acids long. The CDR3 here is CASSLIGGTEAFF. Here the CDR3 DNA reads TGTGCCAGCAGCTTAATAGGGGGCACTGAAGCTTTCTTT.

The rearrangement links TRBV14 to TRBJ1-1; D remains unclear. The germline V and J ends were trimmed by 0 bases and 0 bases, with 11 bases remaining between them. The CDR3 has 16 residues. Germline-derived CDR1 and CDR2 are SGHDN and FVKESK. CDR3 region: CASSQDGEGLNTEAFF. DNA for the CDR3: TGTGCCAGCAGCCAAGATGGGGAGGGCTTGAACACTGAAGCTTTCTTT.

This clone turned up a few times. This sequence joins TRBV13 and TRBJ1-1; 7 positions agree with TRBD1. Germline lookup yields CDR1 PRHDT and CDR2 FYEKMQ (reference sequence). The J segment lost 5 bases and the V segment lost 2 bases, leaving 5 bases of the junction unmatched. The CDR3 has 14 amino acids. The CDR3 loop is CASSLRQGVTEAFF. In DNA form, the CDR3 reads TGTGCCAGCAGCTTAAGACAGGGAGTAACTGAAGCTTTCTTT.

CDR3 residues: CASSSVATNEKLFF. The DNA for the CDR3 is TGCGCCAGCAGCTCGGTAGCCACTAATGAAAAACTGTTTTTT. The chain joins TRBV5-1 to TRBJ1-4; D is unclear. This CDR3 spans 14 amino acids. The germline V gene encodes CDR1 SGHRS and CDR2 YFSETQ. Trimming cost V 3 bases and J 2 bases, with 8 bases left between them.

The chain has TRBV4-1 and TRBJ2-3; 7 nucleotides agree with TRBD2. V lost 5 bases and J lost 3; bases outside the gene matches: 8. This CDR3 is built from 15 residues. Germline lookup yields CDR1 MGHRA and CDR2 YSYEKL. The CDR3 sequence: CASSALGRGTDTQYF. CDR3 nucleotide sequence: TGCGCCAGCAGCGCTCTAGGGCGGGGGACAGATACGCAGTATTTT.

The rearrangement links TRBV6-6 to TRBJ2-3; 7 nucleotides align to TRBD2. The CDR3 length is 16 residues. Per germline, CDR1 MNHNY and CDR2 SVGAGI (reference sequence). Unmatched junction bases numbered 9, after V lost 6 bases and J lost 0 bases. As DNA, the CDR3 is TGTGCCAGCAGCCTTATCGGTAGCGGGAGCACAGATACGCAGTATTTT. It codes for CASSLIGSGSTDTQYF.

The rearrangement links TRBV11-2 to TRBJ1-2; a weak D match, TRBD1 (5 bases). This CDR3 contains 15 residues. V dropped 7 bases and J dropped 0 bases, with 15 bases sitting between them. CDR1 SGHAT and CDR2 FQNNGV come from the germline V gene. The CDR3 here is CASTKQESPNYGYTF. Here the CDR3 DNA reads TGTGCCAGCACAAAACAGGAATCCCCTAACTATGGCTACACCTTC.

The genes are TRBV5-6 and TRBJ1-1, with D uncertain. With 0 bases removed from V and 7 bases from J, the gap between germline ends came to 7 bases. Germline V gene sequence: CDR1 SGHDT, CDR2 YYEEEE. This CDR3 contains 12 residues. The CDR3 coding sequence is TGTGCCAGCAGCTTGGGGCGGGGTGAAGCTTTCTTT. This gives the protein CASSLGRGEAFF.

This clone is a singleton in its sample. The chain employs TRBV11-2 and TRBJ1-1; TRBD1 matches at 7 bases. Germline V gene sequence: CDR1 SGHAT, CDR2 FQNNGV. The CDR3 loop spans 15 amino acids. With 1 base clipped from V and 1 base from J, the junction kept 3 bases outside the gene matches. CDR3 coding DNA: TGTGCCAGCAGCTTAGGGAGGACAGGGAACACTGAAGCTTTCTTT. Its protein is CASSLGRTGNTEAFF.

The V call is TRBV6-1, the J call TRBJ1-1; D perhaps matches TRBD1 (6 bases). V gave up 2 bases and J gave up 6 bases, with 13 bases separating them. The CDR3 loop spans 14 amino acids. Germline CDR1 and CDR2: MNHNS and SASEGT. The CDR3 sequence: CASSEYTGWAEAFF. DNA for the CDR3: TGTGCCAGCAGTGAATATACAGGGTGGGCTGAAGCTTTCTTT.

The chain is built from TRBV9 and TRBJ2-7, with a weak D call TRBD1 (5 bases). The CDR3 spans 14 residues. Trimming left V 0 bases short and J 5 bases short, with 12 bases between. Germline V gene lookup returns CDR1 SGDLS and CDR2 YYNGEE. The CDR3 region has the DNA TGTGCCAGCAGCGTAGATCCAGGGAAGAACGAGCAGTACTTC. Its protein product is CASSVDPGKNEQYF. Combining the CDR3 with reference TRBV9 and TRBJ2-7 gives the whole variable domain DSGVTQTPKHLITATGQRVTLRCSPRSGDLSVYWYQQSLDQGLQFLIQYYNGEERAKGNILERFSAQQFPDLHSELNLSSLELGDSALYFCASSVDPGKNEQYFGPGTRLTVT.

CDR3 region: CASSQEGQGYGYTF. The CDR3 DNA reads TGTGCCAGCAGCCAGGAAGGACAGGGCTATGGCTACACCTTC. The chain is built from TRBV4-2 and TRBJ1-2; 8 bases agree with TRBD1. The CDR3 has 14 residues. Germline V gene data show CDR1 as LGHNA and CDR2 as YNFKEQ. The V and J ends lost 3 bases and 4 bases, in that order; junction bases with no gene match: 4.

The rearrangement joins TRBV2 to TRBJ1-1, with D maybe TRBD1 (5 bases). Trimming cost V 5 bases and J 0 bases, with 13 bases left between them. This CDR3 contains 15 residues. CDR1 is SNHLY, CDR2 FYNNEI, per germline. CDR3 in DNA: TGTGCCAGCAGTCTACAGGACCCTTTGAACACTGAAGCTTTCTTT. Translating gives CASSLQDPLNTEAFF.

J is TRBJ2-5 and V is TRBV4-1; TRBD2 aligns across 10 bases. This CDR3 spans 15 amino acids. V trimming: 1 base; J trimming: 5 bases; junction bases outside the gene matches: 4. Germline CDR1 is MGHRA and CDR2 is YSYEKL. The CDR3 nucleotides read TGCGCCAGCAGCCAAGGGGGTAGCGGGGGGGAGACCCAGTACTTC. Its protein product is CASSQGGSGGETQYF.

The chain carries TRBV6-6 and TRBJ2-5, with TRBD1 identical over 7 bases. After removal of 5 bases from V and 4 bases from J, the junction contained 13 bases not matched to a gene. The CDR3 has 16 residues. CDR1 and CDR2 (germline): MNHNY, SVGAGI (reference sequence). For the CDR3, the DNA is TGTGCCAGCAGTGACTACAGGGGTACGGGTGGAGAGACCCAGTACTTC. It yields the protein CASSDYRGTGGETQYF.

The J gene is TRBJ1-1, the V gene TRBV5-1; 8 bases match TRBD1. Per the germline V gene, CDR1 is SGHRS and CDR2 is YFSETQ. The length of the CDR3 is 16 residues. V shed 4 bases and J 3 bases; nucleotides not matched to a gene: 11. The CDR3 nucleotides read TGCGCCAGCAGCGGGCTAGGACAGGGATCGGACACTGAAGCTTTCTTT. Translation gives CASSGLGQGSDTEAFF.

This chain connects TRBV5-1 to TRBJ2-1, with D perhaps matching TRBD1 (6 bases). The CDR3 loop spans 21 amino acids. Germline CDR1 reads SGHRS; CDR2 reads YFSETQ. V lost 0 bases to trimming and J lost 4 bases, with 29 bases between them. This CDR3 is CASSLGYVRQAFPVPYNEQFF. The CDR3 nucleotides read TGCGCCAGCAGCTTGGGATACGTTCGACAGGCCTTCCCGGTCCCTTACAATGAGCAGTTCTTC.

The chain has TRBV18 and TRBJ2-7; 8 nucleotides agree with TRBD1. Trimming at V came to 6 bases and at J to 0 bases, leaving 10 bases not matched to a gene. The CDR3 contains 16 residues. Germline V gene data show CDR1 as KGHSH and CDR2 as LQKENI. The CDR3 DNA is TGTGCCAGCTCGTCTACCGGGACAGGCTTCTCCTACGAGCAGTACTTC. Protein product: CASSSTGTGFSYEQYF.

This clone was seen a handful of times. V gene TRBV6-6 combines with J gene TRBJ1-2; 7 bases match TRBD1. The CDR3 is 15 residues long. CDR1 and CDR2 from the germline V gene are MNHNY and SVGAGI (reference sequence). V was clipped by 6 bases and J by 4 bases; unmatched bases: 11. The CDR3 loop is CASRADRATIYGYTF. CDR3 DNA: TGTGCCAGCAGGGCAGACAGGGCCACTATCTATGGCTACACCTTC.

V and J are TRBV15 and TRBJ1-2; D remains ambiguous. With 5 bases removed from V and 8 bases from J, the gap between germline ends came to 12 bases. The germline gives CDR1 LNHNV, CDR2 YYDKDF (reference sequence). CDR3 length equals 12 residues. CDR3 amino acids: CATSYLGEGYTF. The CDR3 nucleotides are TGTGCCACCAGCTATTTGGGAGAGGGCTACACCTTC.

The rearrangement joins TRBV5-1 to TRBJ2-6; D is unresolved. The CDR3 spans 16 residues. The V end lost 5 bases, the J end lost 4 bases, and 16 bases lay between the germline ends. CDR1 SGHRS and CDR2 YFSETQ come from the germline V gene. The CDR3 DNA reads TGCGCCAGCAGGCTGCGCAGCCAAGCGGGGGCCAACGTCCTGACTTTC. This codes for CASRLRSQAGANVLTF.

V usage is TRBV6-6 and J usage is TRBJ1-2; D perhaps matches TRBD1 (5 bases). This CDR3 region has 13 residues. CDR1 and CDR2 from the germline V gene are MNHNY and SVGAGI (reference sequence). The ends were cut back, 7 bases at V and 7 bases at J, with 16 bases in the middle. The CDR3 coding sequence is TGTGCCAGCACCCTCGACAGACGTGGTGGCTACACCTTC. The encoded protein is CASTLDRRGGYTF.

This chain joins TRBV30 and TRBJ1-1, with TRBD1 matching over 7 bases. CDR3 length equals 13 residues. The trim removed 3 bases at V and 5 bases at J, leaving 6 bases unmatched. Germline V lookup: CDR1 GTSNPN, CDR2 SVGIG (reference sequence). CDR3 DNA sequence: TGTGCCTGGAGCGAATACAGGGGTACTGAAGCTTTCTTT. This sequence encodes CAWSEYRGTEAFF.

J is TRBJ2-2 and V is TRBV2, with D hard to call. Germline CDR1 reads SNHLY; CDR2 reads FYNNEI. V lost 4 bases to trimming and J lost 7 bases, with 13 bases between them. The CDR3 totals 14 residues. The CDR3 here is CASSGTAPNGELFF. CDR3 coding DNA: TGTGCCAGCAGTGGAACAGCTCCCAACGGGGAGCTGTTTTTT.

The CDR3 sequence: CASSQRTANTEAFF. CDR3 coding DNA: TGCGCCAGCAGCCAGAGGACAGCGAACACTGAAGCTTTCTTT. This rearrangement joins TRBV5-1 to TRBJ1-1, with D maybe TRBD1 (6 bases). The germline CDR1 and CDR2 sequences are SGHRS and YFSETQ. The CDR3 runs 14 residues. Trimming pared 4 bases from V and 1 base from J, leaving 11 bases between.

The chain couples TRBV28 to TRBJ1-5; TRBD1 matches 9 bases. This CDR3 region has 15 residues. V shed 4 bases and J 1 base; nucleotides not matched to a gene: 2. The germline V gene encodes CDR1 MDHEN and CDR2 SYDVKM. The CDR3 reads CASSWGQGSNQPQHF. The DNA of the CDR3 is TGTGCCAGCAGTTGGGGACAGGGAAGCAATCAGCCCCAGCATTTT.

The rearrangement uses TRBV7-9 and TRBJ2-7; 8 nucleotides agree with TRBD1. CDR3 length: 16 amino acids. V trimming: 1 base; J trimming: 1 base; junction bases outside the gene matches: 6. Germline V gene sequence: CDR1 SEHNR, CDR2 FQNEAQ (reference sequence). The CDR3 region has the DNA TGTGCCAGCAGCTTAGTGACAGGGGATTATTCCTACGAGCAGTACTTC. It yields the protein CASSLVTGDYSYEQYF.

V is TRBV29-1 and J is TRBJ1-4; possibly TRBD1 for D (6 bases). The V end was cut by 2 bases, the J end by 8 bases, with 12 bases between. There are 13 residues in the CDR3. Per germline, CDR1 SQVTM and CDR2 ANQGSEA. The CDR3 DNA sequence: TGCAGCGTTGAAATCCGGGGGGCGGAAAAACTGTTTTTT. It codes for CSVEIRGAEKLFF.